Each of the 6 T cell receptor beta chains below was sequenced from the same sample in a study of T cells in Graves' hyperthyroidism and ophthalmopathy. The source material, RNA transcripts, was used to amplify TCR beta CDR3 regions. First-round RT-PCR with HTBI primers amplified the TCR CDR3 region. TCRdb re-derived calls from the multiplex PCR reads in MiXCR, one entry per CDR3 protein. The table has fewer than 450,000 distinct CDR3 sequences, over 12% seen once. Sequencing used blood. Receptors originate from a woman aged 55 to 70 with Graves' ophthalmopathy.

This clonotype has just a few counts. The V and J genes are TRBV6-4 and TRBJ2-2; D remains ambiguous. CDR3 length: 14 amino acids. The germline gives CDR1 MRHNA, CDR2 SNTAGT. V was pared by 7 bases and J by 1 base, with 10 bases between. CDR3 nucleotide sequence: TGTGCCAGCAAAGCTTCCGGGAACACCGGGGAGCTGTTTTTT. It specifies CASKASGNTGELFF.

For this clonotype: The CDR3 does not close with the conserved phenylalanine or tryptophan, likely indicating a read error. CDR3 sequence (DNA): TGTGCCAGCAGTTTATCCAGTGGCCCCTACGAGCAGTACCTC. Translating gives CASSLSSGPYEQYL. This sequence joins TRBV27 and TRBJ2-7, with D unclear. CDR1 is MNHEY and CDR2 is SMNVEV in the germline V gene (reference sequence). The CDR3 covers 14 residues. V lost 0 bases to trimming and J lost 2 bases, with 8 bases between them.

CDR3 DNA: TGTGCCACCAGTGATAGACAGGGGCGTTTGAATGAGCAGTTCTTC. Protein product: CATSDRQGRLNEQFF. The chain joins TRBV24-1 to TRBJ2-1; 8 bases align to TRBD1. The V gene's germline CDR1 is KGHDR and CDR2 SFDVKD. Trimming took 3 bases from V and 7 from J; bases not matched to a gene: 7. There are 15 residues in the CDR3.

The chain joins TRBV20-1 to TRBJ2-3, with TRBD2 matching over 12 bases. J gave up 2 bases and V 0 bases, and 15 bases lay outside the gene matches. This CDR3 contains 20 residues. Germline CDR1 DFQATT, CDR2 SNEGSKA (reference sequence). CDR3 loop: CSARDWGTSGRTTFTDTQYF. As DNA, the CDR3 is TGCAGTGCTAGAGATTGGGGTACTAGCGGGAGGACCACTTTCACAGATACGCAGTATTTT.

For this clonotype: Since a much larger clone is just one base distant, this may be a read error. V usage is TRBV27 and J usage is TRBJ1-4; 7 bases are shared with TRBD1. Germline V gene sequence: CDR1 MNHEY, CDR2 SMNVEV (reference sequence). This CDR3 is 14 amino acids long. With 5 bases clipped from V and 8 bases from J, the junction kept 8 bases outside the gene matches. The CDR3 sequence is CASSGTGDGEKLFF. DNA of the CDR3: TGTGCCAGCAGTGGTACAGGGGACGGGGAAAAACTGTTTTTT.

This clonotype was detected only a few times. The rearrangement links TRBV30 to TRBJ1-6, with 9 bases aligning to TRBD1. V was clipped by 5 bases and J by 9 bases; unmatched bases: 5. CDR1 and CDR2 from the germline V gene are GTSNPN and SVGIG (reference sequence). CDR3 length: 13 amino acids. CDR3 sequence (DNA): TGTGCCTGGGGACAGGGGTTCGTTTCACCCCTCCACTTT. Translating gives CAWGQGFVSPLHF.